Below are 16 T cell receptor beta chains sequenced from a single sample in a study of T cell responses to AZD1222 COVID-19 vaccine. Using immunoSEQ multiplex PCR, the repertoire was profiled, and TCRdb retains in-frame clones only, with some absent. The sample has approximately 150,000 clones, roughly nine tenths seen once; the top ten hold 1.5% to 2%. Source: peripheral blood, taken 28 days after the second AZD1222 dose. Source of these receptors: an adult who received the AZD1222 COVID-19 vaccine.

The rearrangement links TRBV6-2 or TRBV6-3 to TRBJ1-6, with a possible D match to TRBD1 (5 bases). Trimming stripped 4 bases from V and 14 bases from J, with 18 bases between. The CDR3 is made up of 14 amino acids. Germline V gives CDR1 MNHEY, CDR2 SVGEGT. For the CDR3, the DNA is TGTGCCAGCAGTTGGAAAAGAACAGGTGGATCCCTCCACTTT. Amino acid sequence: CASSWKRTGGSLHF.

This clone was observed once. The V call is TRBV28, the J call TRBJ1-1; D may be TRBD1 (6 bases). The CDR3 extends over 13 amino acids. Per the germline V gene, CDR1 is MDHEN and CDR2 is SYDVKM. Trimming took off 8 bases at V and 5 bases at J, with 15 bases between the two ends. The CDR3, as DNA: TGTGCCAGCGGATCGCAGGGGATAACTGAAGCTTTCTTT. This encodes CASGSQGITEAFF.

V is TRBV11-2 and J is TRBJ2-2, with D possibly being TRBD2 (5 bases). The ends were cut back, 4 bases at V and 7 bases at J, with 19 bases in the middle. The CDR3 has 16 residues. CDR1 and CDR2 (germline): SGHAT, FQNNGV. In DNA, the CDR3 is TGTGCCAGCAGCTCATTGGCGGGCCTTCCTGTCGGGGAGCTGTTTTTT. As protein: CASSSLAGLPVGELFF. The full variable domain, its missing parts supplied by reference TRBV11-2 and TRBJ2-2, is EAGVAQSPRYKIIEKRQSVAFWCNPISGHATLYWYQQILGQGPKLLIQFQNNGVVDDSQLPKDRFSAERLKGVDSTLKIQPAKLEDSAVYLCASSSLAGLPVGELFFGEGSRLTVL.

CDR3 residues: CASRPGDVGEQYF. CDR3 nucleotide sequence: TGCGCCAGCAGACCCGGGGATGTCGGCGAGCAGTACTTC. The gene calls are TRBV10-1 and TRBJ2-7; possibly TRBD2 for D (5 bases). CDR3 size: 13 residues. CDR1 is WNHNN and CDR2 is SYGVQD in the germline V gene (reference sequence). V lost 6 bases to trimming and J lost 6 bases, with 15 bases between them.

The chain has TRBV4-1 and TRBJ1-2; D uncertain. The germline gives CDR1 MGHRA, CDR2 YSYEKL. The V end lost 0 bases, the J end lost 0 bases, and 8 bases lay between the germline ends. This CDR3 is 15 amino acids long. CDR3 protein: CASSQDLTANYGYTF. DNA of the CDR3: TGCGCCAGCAGCCAAGATCTAACAGCTAACTATGGCTACACCTTC.

The V and J genes are TRBV9 and TRBJ1-1; TRBD1 is a possible D gene (6 bases). V was pared by 4 bases and J by 0 bases, with 10 bases between. Per the germline V gene, CDR1 is SGDLS and CDR2 is YYNGEE. The CDR3 runs 14 residues. CDR3 nucleotides: TGTGCCAGCAGCTTTACAGGGCTGAACACTGAAGCTTTCTTT. It translates to CASSFTGLNTEAFF.

The rearrangement uses TRBV5-5 and TRBJ2-7; D unclear. V was pared by 0 bases and J by 6 bases, with 7 bases between. Germline-derived CDR1 and CDR2 are SGHKS and YYEKEE (reference sequence). The length of the CDR3 is 12 residues. The CDR3 is CASSLVGREQYV. The CDR3 region has the DNA TGTGCCAGCAGCTTGGTTGGCCGCGAGCAGTACGTC.

This clone was seen only once. The chain is built from TRBV10-3 and TRBJ2-3; no clear D gene. The CDR3 runs to 12 residues. Germline CDR1 ENHRY, CDR2 SYGVKD. V was cut by 6 bases and J by 2 bases, with 6 bases left in between. CDR3 nucleotide sequence: TGTGCCATCAGCAGGAACACAGATACGCAGTATTTT. It codes for CAISRNTDTQYF.

J is TRBJ1-4 and V is TRBV18; D unresolved. Germline V gene data show CDR1 as KGHSH and CDR2 as LQKENI. V lost 1 base and J 5 bases, leaving 2 bases between the germline ends. The CDR3 sequence is 12 residues long. The CDR3 bases are TGTGCCAGCTCACCACGGAATGAAAAACTGTTTTTT. It translates to CASSPRNEKLFF.

For this clone: A read error may produce the germline difference seen at one junction end. This rearrangement joins TRBV3-1 (or the pseudogene TRBV3-2) to TRBJ1-2; D gene uncertain. The CDR3 length is 15 residues. Germline values: CDR1 LGHDT, CDR2 YNNKEL (reference sequence). The CDR3 loop reads CASNQGVVPNYGYTF. The CDR3 DNA sequence: TGTGCCAGCAACCAAGGTGTGGTGCCCAACTATGGCTACACCTTC.

The V and J genes are TRBV2 and TRBJ1-3; D not resolved. Germline values: CDR1 SNHLY, CDR2 FYNNEI. Trimming took 5 bases from V and 10 from J, leaving 9 bases between them. CDR3 length equals 11 residues. The CDR3 DNA reads TGTGCCAGCAGTCCTGCTGAGACCATATATTTT. Translation gives CASSPAETIYF.

The genes are TRBV6-5 and TRBJ2-1, with 7 nucleotides matching TRBD2. V gave up 6 bases and J gave up 3 bases; unmatched junction bases: 8. This CDR3 comprises 15 residues. The germline CDR1 and CDR2 sequences are MNHEY and SVGAGI. In DNA, the CDR3 is TGTGCCAGCAGGACGGGAGGAAGTGGCTACAATGAGCAGTTCTTC. It codes for CASRTGGSGYNEQFF.

V gene TRBV4-2 combines with J gene TRBJ1-1, with D possibly being TRBD1 (6 bases). Trimming shortened V by 3 bases and J by 2 bases, and 10 bases separated the two germline ends. This CDR3 is built from 14 residues. Germline assignment: CDR1 LGHNA and CDR2 YNFKEQ. This chain's CDR3 is CASSHEGDNTEAFF. In DNA, the CDR3 is TGTGCCAGCAGCCATGAGGGGGATAACACTGAAGCTTTCTTT.

The chain combines TRBV19 with TRBJ2-6; 10 bases match TRBD1. V gave up 3 bases and J gave up 2 bases; unmatched junction bases: 4. The CDR3 contains 17 residues. The germline V gene has CDR1 LNHDA and CDR2 SQIVND (reference sequence). The CDR3 here is CASSMGQGRTGANVLTF. For the CDR3, the DNA is TGTGCCAGTAGTATGGGACAGGGGAGGACTGGGGCCAACGTCCTGACTTTC.

The chain carries TRBV7-8 and TRBJ2-5; possibly TRBD1 for D (6 bases). The germline V and J ends were trimmed by 6 bases and 4 bases, with 15 bases remaining between them. The CDR3 is 14 amino acids. CDR1 SGHVS and CDR2 FQNEAQ come from the germline V gene. The CDR3 bases are TGTGCCAGCAGGGACAGCCTTAAGAGAGAGACCCAGTACTTC. Translation gives CASRDSLKRETQYF.

V and J are TRBV3-1 (or the pseudogene TRBV3-2) and TRBJ2-3; D is undetermined. CDR3 length: 16 amino acids. The germline V gene encodes CDR1 LGHDT and CDR2 YNNKEL (reference sequence). V was pared by 4 bases and J by 3 bases, with 17 bases between. DNA for the CDR3: TGTGCCAGCAGCCCCTATGAGATCCTTAGTACAGATACGCAGTATTTT. This codes for CASSPYEILSTDTQYF.